This entry is about one T cell receptor beta chain. Its antigen is unidentified. The CDR3 loop spans 12 amino acids. Trimming took off 6 bases at V and 7 bases at J, with 11 bases between the two ends. Germline V gene data show CDR1 as KGHDR and CDR2 as SFDVKD. Combining a sample-barcoded 5' primer with a J-beta primer mix, a second PCR ran for roughly 7 to 12 cycles. Each CDR3 protein gets one entry after TCRdb re-called the 5' RACE reads with MiXCR. The top ten clones hold about an eighth of a sample with approximately 940,000 distinct CDR3 sequences, around 46% of them seen once. The data stem from a study of blood T cells in healthy people across ages. General study findings and limits: Total diversity from one million sequenced T cells was likely underestimated.

Each individual donor underwent a draw of about 9.9 milliliters of peripheral blood. This chain joins TRBV24-1 and TRBJ1-2; D unclear. Sequencing was carried out using blood. This TCR came from a man aged 25-40 years in good health. The CDR3, as DNA: TGTGCCACCAGTCTACAAGGAGGTGGCTACACCTTC. Its protein product is CATSLQGGGYTF.